The sequence of this T cell receptor (beta chain) was determined in a study of shared clonotypes between healthy human individuals. Findings and caveats of the study: Genetic and exposure-history diversity was limited by the small donor number.

With respect to this clone: As yet, its antigen is unknown.

The repertoire was sequenced with immunoSEQ multiplex PCR; TCRdb's copy has only in-frame clones and lacks some. The profile shows some 1.5 million clones, 96% of them singletons. The receptor was derived from a man aged 30 to 45 in good health. The specimen sequenced was naive CD4+ T cells sorted from blood. The subset was: CD45RA+ positively selected.

The CDR3 region is CSVDRDRVKVGTDTQYF. The DNA of the CDR3 is TGCAGCGTTGACCGGGACAGGGTAAAAGTTGGCACAGATACGCAGTATTTT. The chain links TRBV29-1 to TRBJ2-3; 9 bases map to TRBD1. The CDR3 totals 17 residues. The junction had 11 bases not matched to a gene; V was cut back by 3 bases and J by 1 base. Germline CDR1 is SQVTM and CDR2 is ANQGSEA.